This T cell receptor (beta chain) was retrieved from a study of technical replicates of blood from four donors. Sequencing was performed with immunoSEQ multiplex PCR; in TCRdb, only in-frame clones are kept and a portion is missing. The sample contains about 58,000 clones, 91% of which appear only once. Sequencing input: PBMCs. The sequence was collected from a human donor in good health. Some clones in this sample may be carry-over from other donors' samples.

This CDR3 reads CASSKGQGADTQYF. CDR3 nucleotide sequence: TGTGCCAGCAGCAAAGGACAGGGTGCAGATACGCAGTATTTT. The V and J genes are TRBV21-1 and TRBJ2-3; the table names TRBD1, a call not compared with the DNA. TRBV21-1 counts as a pseudogene. This CDR3 region has 14 residues.